The present entry profiles one TCR beta chain with its context. Generated by immunoSEQ multiplex PCR, the TCRdb table keeps only in-frame clones and is missing some. Of about 450,000 clones in the sample, 75% to 90% were seen once. These data originate in a study of Ad26.COV2.S vaccination and SARS-CoV-2 variants. Regarding treatment: some 19 received Ad26.COV2.S at low or high dose, single or two shots; 5 received placebo; per-sample allocation not given. The samples were gathered on day 63 after the first injection of vaccine or placebo. The germline CDR1 and CDR2 sequences are MNHEY and SVGAGI. With 0 bases removed from V and 12 bases from J, the gap between germline ends came to 12 bases. The CDR3 has 13 residues.

The J gene is TRBJ1-5, the V gene TRBV6-5, with D unresolved. This clonotype was obtained from a person between 18 and 65 years old who received the Ad26.COV2.S COVID-19 vaccine or a placebo. Material: peripheral blood, obtained in a trial of Ad26.COV2.S vaccine versus placebo. The DNA for the CDR3 is TGTGCCAGCAGTTACTCGGTCGAGGGCAGCCAGCATTTT. Residues: CASSYSVEGSQHF.